The 9 T cell receptor beta chains below were found in one sample sequenced in a study of CD8+ T cells in alopecia areata. Treatment: oral pan-JAK inhibitor, 5-10 mg twice daily. As the sequencing template, cDNA was produced by extracting RNA and reverse transcribing it. Assay: immunoSEQ multiplex PCR; the TCRdb copy retains only in-frame clones and omits some. Of about 190,000 clones in the sample, around 60% were seen once. This sample comprised CD4+ T cells sorted from blood, obtained at week 4, from a patient treated with tofacitinib. All receptors come from a human donor with alopecia areata.

This clone came up a few times. This rearrangement joins TRBV6-6 to TRBJ2-7, with 9 bases that match TRBD2. The CDR3 consists of 16 residues. CDR1 and CDR2 (germline): MNHNY, SVGAGI (reference sequence). The V gene end was trimmed by 5 bases and the J gene end by 3 bases; junction bases not matched to a gene: 11. The CDR3 coding sequence is TGTGCCAGCAGTCCCTCGCGACTAGCGGAGAGCTACGAGCAGTACTTC. This encodes CASSPSRLAESYEQYF.

The gene calls are TRBV29-1 and TRBJ2-7; TRBD1 agrees at 11 bases. V was clipped by 7 bases and J by 5 bases; unmatched bases: 13. The CDR3 totals 15 residues. CDR1 and CDR2 (germline): SQVTM, ANQGSEA. The CDR3 loop reads CSGPTGTGGSNEQYF. The CDR3 coding sequence is TGCAGCGGCCCGACCGGGACAGGGGGTTCTAACGAGCAGTACTTC.

The V gene is TRBV5-6, the J gene TRBJ1-1; perhaps TRBD1 as D (5 bases). Trimming shortened V by 0 bases and J by 0 bases, and 9 bases separated the two germline ends. Germline V lookup: CDR1 SGHDT, CDR2 YYEEEE. The CDR3 runs to 15 residues. The DNA of the CDR3 is TGTGCCAGCAGCTTGGATTCAGGGATGAACACTGAAGCTTTCTTT. As protein: CASSLDSGMNTEAFF.

The CDR3 sequence is CASSGDTRSYEQYF. CDR3 nucleotides: TGCGCCAGCTCGGGGGACACCAGGTCCTACGAGCAGTACTTC. The V call is TRBV5-1, the J call TRBJ2-7; perhaps D is TRBD1 or TRBD2 (6 bases each). CDR3 length: 14 residues. V gave up 7 bases and J gave up 1 base, with 15 bases separating them. In germline, CDR1 is SGHRS, CDR2 YFSETQ.

The chain employs TRBV11-3 and TRBJ2-5, with 9 bases fitting TRBD1. Unmatched junction bases numbered 8, after V lost 5 bases and J lost 4 bases. Germline V gene data show CDR1 as SGHNT and CDR2 as YENEEA. The CDR3 sequence is 15 residues long. In DNA, the CDR3 is TGTGCCAGCAGCGAACCGGGACAGGGAGTAGAGACCCAGTACTTC. Translating gives CASSEPGQGVETQYF.

This rearrangement joins TRBV30 to TRBJ1-1; TRBD1 matches 9 bases. Unmatched junction bases numbered 2, after V lost 5 bases and J lost 1 base. CDR1 GTSNPN and CDR2 SVGIG come from the germline V gene (reference sequence). The CDR3 length is 13 residues. CDR3 residues: CAWGGQGNTEAFF. CDR3 coding DNA: TGTGCCTGGGGGGGACAGGGGAACACTGAAGCTTTCTTT.

V is TRBV29-1 and J is TRBJ1-2; 10 bases match TRBD1. The V gene end was trimmed by 6 bases and the J gene end by 4 bases; junction bases not matched to a gene: 8. This CDR3 spans 14 amino acids. Germline values: CDR1 SQVTM, CDR2 ANQGSEA. In nucleotides, the CDR3 is TGCAGCGTGGGCGGGACAGGGGCTGCCTATGGCTACACCTTC. Translating gives CSVGGTGAAYGYTF.

V gene TRBV9 combines with J gene TRBJ2-5; the D is unclear. V lost 2 bases to trimming and J lost 7 bases, with 15 bases between them. This CDR3 is built from 14 residues. Germline lookup yields CDR1 SGDLS and CDR2 YYNGEE. In DNA form, the CDR3 reads TGTGCCAGCAGCGTGGGCCTAACATCCGGGACCCAGTACTTC. Protein sequence: CASSVGLTSGTQYF.

V is TRBV14 and J is TRBJ2-2; D call uncertain. CDR3 length: 14 residues. Germline CDR1 reads SGHDN; CDR2 reads FVKESK. V lost 3 bases, J lost 1 base, and 6 bases lay in between. Here the CDR3 reads CASSQNRNTGELFF. CDR3 DNA: TGTGCCAGCAGCCAGAACAGGAACACCGGGGAGCTGTTTTTT.